One and the same sample provided the 4 T cell receptor beta chains below, sequenced in a study of blood T cell repertoires in COVID-19. Libraries were prepared by immunoSEQ multiplex PCR; TCRdb keeps only in-frame clonotypes and omits some of them. The sample records 100,000 to 150,000 clones, over 70% being singletons. Material for sequencing was peripheral blood. All receptors derive from a woman aged 45-65 years with acute or convalescent COVID-19.

A few counts support this clone. The chain has TRBV18 and TRBJ1-3; D possibly corresponds to TRBD1 (6 bases). V shed 8 bases and J shed 0 bases, with 17 bases lying between them. This CDR3 spans 16 amino acids. Germline CDR1 is KGHSH and CDR2 is LQKENI. CDR3 in amino acids: CASQRDRTSSGNTIYF. The CDR3 DNA reads as TGTGCCAGCCAACGTGACAGGACTAGCTCTGGAAACACCATATATTTT.

The chain combines TRBV5-1 with TRBJ2-2; a possible D gene is TRBD2 (5 bases). This CDR3 has 17 residues. The germline V gene has CDR1 SGHRS and CDR2 YFSETQ. Trimming pared 0 bases from V and 0 bases from J, leaving 12 bases between. CDR3 sequence reads: CASSLVGGPANTGELFF. DNA of the CDR3: TGCGCCAGCAGCTTGGTAGGCGGGCCTGCGAACACCGGGGAGCTGTTTTTT.

The chain couples TRBV6-5 to TRBJ2-1, with 10 bases that match TRBD2. CDR1 and CDR2 from the germline V gene are MNHEY and SVGAGI. This CDR3 is built from 14 residues. Trimming removed 10 bases from V and 7 bases from J; junction bases left unmatched: 10. The CDR3 region has the DNA TGTGCCAACCGACTAGCGGGTGGGGCAAATGAGCAGTTCTTC. It encodes CANRLAGGANEQFF.

The gene calls are TRBV6-5 and TRBJ1-4, with 8 nucleotides matching TRBD1. V lost 8 bases to trimming and J lost 7 bases; unmatched junction nucleotides: 6. The CDR3 has 13 residues. In germline, CDR1 is MNHEY, CDR2 SVGAGI. CDR3 amino acids: CASRNRGGEKLFF. The CDR3 DNA is TGTGCCAGCCGCAACAGGGGGGGTGAAAAACTGTTTTTT.